One sample yielded the 28 T cell receptor beta chains listed below, sequenced in a study of cytomegalovirus exposure and HLA in healthy donors. Primers: 60 Vbeta forward and 13 Jbeta reverse. Measured with immunoSEQ multiplex PCR; TCRdb has only the in-frame clones, and not every one. The sample carries 200,000 to 300,000 clones, 82% recorded once. The specimen sequenced was PBMCs. The source is a middle-aged woman in good health and CMV-seropositive.

The V call is TRBV19, the J call TRBJ2-2, with 11 bases aligning to TRBD2. This CDR3 comprises 14 residues. Germline V gives CDR1 LNHDA, CDR2 SQIVND (reference sequence). Trimming removed 6 bases from V and 4 bases from J; junction bases left unmatched: 1. CDR3: CASRTSGATGELFF. The CDR3 DNA reads TGTGCCAGTAGGACTAGCGGGGCCACCGGGGAGCTGTTTTTT.

The V and J genes are TRBV7-2 and TRBJ2-2, with D possibly TRBD2 on 7 matching bases. V was pared by 11 bases and J by 2 bases, with 18 bases between. The CDR3 is 15 residues long. The germline gives CDR1 SGHTA, CDR2 FQGNSA. The CDR3 sequence is CAGGAEQFNTGELFF. The CDR3, as DNA: TGTGCCGGGGGGGCCGAGCAATTCAACACCGGGGAGCTGTTTTTT.

This clone was recorded once. The genes are TRBV4-2 and TRBJ2-1, with 9 positions matching TRBD2. V gave up 1 base and J gave up 7 bases; unmatched junction bases: 5. The V gene's germline CDR1 is LGHNA and CDR2 YNFKEQ. The CDR3 consists of 15 residues. CDR3 loop: CASSQAAGGRNEQFF. CDR3 nucleotide sequence: TGTGCCAGCAGCCAAGCAGCGGGAGGTCGGAATGAGCAGTTCTTC.

This rearrangement joins TRBV7-9 to TRBJ1-2; TRBD1 agrees at 8 bases. Trimming at V came to 4 bases and at J to 10 bases, leaving 8 bases not matched to a gene. Per the germline V gene, CDR1 is SEHNR and CDR2 is FQNEAQ (reference sequence). CDR3 length: 13 amino acids. CDR3 sequence (DNA): TGTGCCAGCAGCTCGGACAGGGTAGTAGACTACACCTTC. This codes for CASSSDRVVDYTF.

V gene TRBV4-3 combines with J gene TRBJ1-5; D may be TRBD1 (5 bases). The ends were cut back, 0 bases at V and 7 bases at J, with 13 bases in the middle. The CDR3 is 15 amino acids. Per the germline V gene, CDR1 is LGHNA and CDR2 is YSLEER. The CDR3 region has the DNA TGCGCCAGCAGCCAAGATGTGGGGGAGGCCCAGCCCCAGCATTTT. Its translation is CASSQDVGEAQPQHF.

The V gene is TRBV4-1, the J gene TRBJ1-3; TRBD1 agrees at 10 bases. V was clipped by 0 bases and J by 5 bases; unmatched bases: 7. CDR1 MGHRA and CDR2 YSYEKL come from the germline V gene. The length of the CDR3 is 17 residues. The CDR3 DNA follows: TGCGCCAGCAGCCAAGAATCGGGACAGGGGAATCGAAACACCATATATTTT. Translated: CASSQESGQGNRNTIYF.

This clone was counted only a few times. CDR3 loop: CASSPSGRTEAFF. The CDR3 DNA reads as TGTGCCAGCTCACCATCAGGGCGCACTGAAGCTTTCTTT. The gene calls are TRBV18 and TRBJ1-1; D perhaps matches TRBD1 (5 bases). V shed 2 bases and J shed 4 bases, with 8 bases lying between them. CDR3 length equals 13 residues. The V gene's germline CDR1 is KGHSH and CDR2 LQKENI.

The chain joins TRBV11-2 to TRBJ2-2; TRBD1 aligns across 8 bases. From germline, CDR1 is SGHAT and CDR2 FQNNGV. After removal of 6 bases from V and 3 bases from J, the junction contained 6 bases not matched to a gene. This CDR3 is built from 15 residues. CDR3 coding DNA: TGTGCCAGCAGAGAGGGGGACAGGTACACCGGGGAGCTGTTTTTT. Translated: CASREGDRYTGELFF.

This chain links TRBV18 with TRBJ2-1, with D possibly matching TRBD2 (5 bases). CDR1 KGHSH and CDR2 LQKENI come from the germline V gene. The CDR3 length is 13 residues. The V gene lost 3 bases and the J gene lost 10 bases, with 13 bases spanning the gap. This CDR3 reads CASSPHATGEQFF. In DNA form, the CDR3 reads TGTGCCAGCTCACCCCACGCTACGGGGGAGCAGTTCTTC.

The chain carries TRBV5-1 and TRBJ2-3; 10 nucleotides line up with TRBD2. J was trimmed by 0 bases and V by 4 bases; bases with no gene match: 5. There are 16 residues in the CDR3. The germline gives CDR1 SGHRS, CDR2 YFSETQ. CDR3 sequence: CASSPGGLASTDTQYF. For the CDR3, the DNA is TGCGCCAGCAGCCCGGGGGGACTAGCGAGCACAGATACGCAGTATTTT.

The chain links TRBV25-1 to TRBJ1-2, with 7 bases lining up with TRBD1. With 2 bases clipped from V and 7 bases from J, the junction kept 10 bases outside the gene matches. The CDR3 has 15 residues. In germline, CDR1 is MGHDK, CDR2 SYGVNS. The CDR3 region is CASSEVRQGGSGYTF. The CDR3 DNA follows: TGTGCCAGCAGTGAAGTGCGTCAGGGGGGTTCTGGCTACACCTTC.

The J gene is TRBJ2-1, the V gene TRBV5-1; D is unresolved. The CDR3 sequence is 15 residues long. The ends were cut back, 3 bases at V and 0 bases at J, with 10 bases in the middle. The V gene's germline CDR1 is SGHRS and CDR2 YFSETQ. The CDR3 region has the DNA TGCGCCAGCAGCTCCGACTCGAGCTCCTACAATGAGCAGTTCTTC. As protein: CASSSDSSSYNEQFF.

This chain joins TRBV9 and TRBJ1-2; D unclear. The V end lost 4 bases, the J end lost 5 bases, and 18 bases lay between the germline ends. Germline lookup yields CDR1 SGDLS and CDR2 YYNGEE. The CDR3 loop spans 15 amino acids. The CDR3 spells CASSSRWLSSYGYTF. CDR3 bases: TGTGCCAGCAGCTCGAGGTGGTTGAGCTCGTATGGCTACACCTTC.

CDR3 region: CASILTGGLGTGELFF. CDR3 coding DNA: TGTGCCAGTATCCTCACCGGGGGGCTCGGGACCGGGGAGCTGTTTTTT. J is TRBJ2-2 and V is TRBV5-4; D is perhaps TRBD2 (7 bases). The CDR3 runs to 16 residues. V dropped 8 bases and J dropped 5 bases, with 22 bases sitting between them. The V gene's germline CDR1 is SGHNT and CDR2 YYREEE (reference sequence).

The chain links TRBV7-6 to TRBJ2-5; TRBD2 aligns across 9 bases. This CDR3 is built from 15 residues. The germline V gene has CDR1 SGHVS and CDR2 FNYEAQ. V was pared by 7 bases and J by 1 base, with 7 bases of the junction left unmatched. The DNA of the CDR3 is TGTGCCAGCATGGTTCGGCGGGGGGGCCAAGAGACCCAGTACTTC. This sequence encodes CASMVRRGGQETQYF. The whole variable domain, remainder taken from reference TRBV7-6 and TRBJ2-5, is GAGVSQSPRYKVTKRGQDVALRCDPISGHVSLYWYRQALGQGPEFLTYFNYEAQQDKSGLPNDRFSAERPEGSISTLTIQRTEQRDSAMYRCASMVRRGGQETQYFGPGTRLLVL.

The V and J genes are TRBV6-5 and TRBJ2-2, with 7 bases fitting TRBD1. V lost 4 bases to trimming and J lost 5 bases; unmatched junction nucleotides: 7. The CDR3 runs 15 residues. The germline CDR1 and CDR2 sequences are MNHEY and SVGAGI. The CDR3 spells CASSSKGARTGELFF. The CDR3 DNA is TGTGCCAGCAGTTCAAAGGGGGCGCGGACCGGGGAGCTGTTTTTT.

This chain uses TRBV9 with TRBJ1-2; D gene unclear. Germline CDR1 is SGDLS and CDR2 is YYNGEE. Trimming cost V 3 bases and J 0 bases, with 9 bases left between them. The CDR3 has 14 residues. CDR3 region: CASSARVANYGYTF. DNA of the CDR3: TGTGCCAGCAGCGCCCGGGTTGCTAACTATGGCTACACCTTC.

The chain joins TRBV30 to TRBJ1-1, with 7 bases matching TRBD1. V lost 4 bases and J lost 2; bases outside the gene matches: 7. Germline assignment: CDR1 GTSNPN and CDR2 SVGIG (reference sequence). CDR3 length: 14 residues. The CDR3 region has the DNA TGTGCCTGGACCCCGGGACAGTACAACACTGAAGCTTTCTTT. Its translation: CAWTPGQYNTEAFF. Variable domain in full (rest from reference TRBV30 and TRBJ1-1): SQTIHQWPATLVQPVGSPLSLECTVEGTSNPNLYWYRQAAGRGLQLLFYSVGIGQISSEVPQNLSASRPQDRQFILSSKKLLLSDSGFYLCAWTPGQYNTEAFFGQGTRLTVV.

This rearrangement joins TRBV14 to TRBJ2-5; 7 bases fit TRBD1. V lost 1 base and J lost 4; bases outside the gene matches: 3. Germline CDR1 and CDR2: SGHDN and FVKESK. The CDR3 covers 14 residues. The CDR3 here is CASSQAAGGETQYF. DNA of the CDR3: TGTGCCAGCAGCCAAGCGGCAGGGGGAGAGACCCAGTACTTC.

The V call is TRBV5-1, the J call TRBJ2-1, with 7 positions matching TRBD2. V shed 0 bases and J 6 bases; nucleotides not matched to a gene: 9. This CDR3 spans 16 amino acids. Looked up from germline, CDR1 is SGHRS and CDR2 is YFSETQ. The CDR3 DNA reads as TGCGCCAGCAGCTTGGGGCGCGGGGGTCCCCCCAATGAGCAGTTCTTC. Its translation: CASSLGRGGPPNEQFF.

The rearrangement uses TRBV5-6 and TRBJ2-3; TRBD2 agrees at 8 bases. V was pared by 1 base and J by 5 bases, with 3 bases of the junction left unmatched. The CDR3 length is 14 residues. CDR1 and CDR2 (germline): SGHDT, YYEEEE. The CDR3 here is CASSLRGGQDTQYF. The DNA of the CDR3 is TGTGCCAGCAGCTTGCGGGGGGGGCAAGATACGCAGTATTTT.

This clone was observed once. The chain uses TRBV6-1 and TRBJ2-7, with TRBD1 matching 8 bases. The germline V gene has CDR1 MNHNS and CDR2 SASEGT. V was clipped by 7 bases and J by 2 bases; unmatched bases: 7. This CDR3 has 14 residues. The DNA for the CDR3 is TGTGCCAGCACCCTGGGGACAGGTGCCTACGAGCAGTACTTC. This gives the protein CASTLGTGAYEQYF.

The chain's CDR3 is CASVRLAGGDTQYF. The CDR3, as DNA: TGTGCTAGTGTTAGACTAGCGGGAGGGGATACGCAGTATTTT. This chain links TRBV12-5 with TRBJ2-3, with TRBD2 identical over 14 bases. After removal of 7 bases from V and 6 bases from J, the junction contained 3 bases not matched to a gene. Germline CDR1 reads LGHNT; CDR2 reads FRNRAP. The CDR3 has 14 amino acids.

The gene calls are TRBV5-4 and TRBJ2-7, with TRBD2 matching 11 bases. Germline CDR1 is SGHNT and CDR2 is YYREEE (reference sequence). This CDR3 region has 16 residues. The trim removed 0 bases at V and 2 bases at J, leaving 4 bases unmatched. The CDR3 here is CASSLGGTSGTYEQYF. DNA of the CDR3: TGTGCCAGCAGCTTGGGGGGGACTAGCGGTACCTACGAGCAGTACTTC.

This chain connects TRBV29-1 to TRBJ1-3; no firm D call. The CDR3 length is 12 residues. Germline lookup yields CDR1 SQVTM and CDR2 ANQGSEA. V shed 4 bases and J shed 2 bases, with 6 bases lying between them. In nucleotides, the CDR3 is TGCAGCGTTGGAGTACCTGGAAACACCATATATTTT. It translates to CSVGVPGNTIYF.

The V and J genes are TRBV5-5 and TRBJ2-7; weak D call: TRBD1 (6 bases). CDR3 length: 14 amino acids. The germline V gene encodes CDR1 SGHKS and CDR2 YYEKEE (reference sequence). The V end lost 1 base, the J end lost 2 bases, and 10 bases lay between the germline ends. In DNA, the CDR3 is TGTGCCAGCAGCTTGTACGGGGACACCTACGAGCAGTACTTC. Protein sequence: CASSLYGDTYEQYF.

The genes are TRBV10-1 and TRBJ2-7, with 10 positions matching TRBD2. The V gene's germline CDR1 is WNHNN and CDR2 SYGVQD (reference sequence). CDR3 length: 14 amino acids. V was pared by 3 bases and J by 2 bases, with 1 base of the junction left unmatched. The CDR3, as DNA: TGCGCCAGCAGTGAAGCGGGGGGGCCCTACGAGCAGTACTTC. It is translated as CASSEAGGPYEQYF.

The chain links TRBV6-5 to TRBJ1-1; unclear D gene. Trimming cost V 5 bases and J 6 bases, with 10 bases left between them. In germline, CDR1 is MNHEY, CDR2 SVGAGI. The CDR3 runs to 12 residues. In DNA form, the CDR3 reads TGTGCCAGCAGTCGAGGGCCGGCTGAAGCTTTCTTT. It is translated as CASSRGPAEAFF.